A single sample is the source of the 31 T cell receptor beta chains below, sequenced in a study of PD-1 blockade in classical Hodgkin lymphoma. Measured with immunoSEQ multiplex PCR; TCRdb has only the in-frame clones, and not every one. The sample holds about 17,000 clones; approximately 83% are singletons and the top ten take 13%. Time point reported: cycle 4 day 1 (C4D1), after about 6 weeks of nivolumab. Following autologous stem cell transplantation, relapse occurred in every patient, and exposure to brentuximab vedotin varied. Source: peripheral blood mononuclear cells (PBMCs), taken before the fourth cycle of nivolumab. These receptors originate from a human donor with classical Hodgkin lymphoma.

The rearrangement uses TRBV15 and TRBJ2-3; 11 positions match TRBD2. V was pared by 5 bases and J by 3 bases, with 7 bases of the junction left unmatched. The CDR3 is made up of 16 amino acids. Germline assignment: CDR1 LNHNV and CDR2 YYDKDF (reference sequence). This CDR3 is CATSFHPSGGTDTQYF. CDR3 nucleotides: TGTGCCACCAGCTTCCACCCTAGCGGGGGGACAGATACGCAGTATTTT.

The chain is built from TRBV19 and TRBJ1-5; 10 bases align to TRBD1. V shed 5 bases and J 7 bases; nucleotides not matched to a gene: 11. In germline, CDR1 is LNHDA, CDR2 SQIVND (reference sequence). The CDR3 is 16 residues long. The CDR3 DNA reads as TGTGCCAGTAGTTTCGGACAGGGGGTTGTCTTGCAGCCCCAGCATTTT. This translates into CASSFGQGVVLQPQHF.

A remark on this clone: At one of its ends the junction is not consistent with the germline gene, which may arise from a read error. The chain has TRBV7-7 and TRBJ1-2; 7 bases match TRBD1. CDR1 and CDR2 from the germline V gene are SSHAT and FNYEAQ (reference sequence). There are 18 residues in the CDR3. The CDR3 nucleotides read TGTGCTAGCAGTTCACCCGGGACAGCAACCCTATGCTTCCGCGGCTACACCTTC. Encoded protein: CASSSPGTATLCFRGYTF.

The gene calls are TRBV5-1 and TRBJ1-1, with D unclear. The V gene's germline CDR1 is SGHRS and CDR2 YFSETQ. V gave up 0 bases and J gave up 5 bases, with 8 bases separating them. This CDR3 spans 13 amino acids. CDR3 coding DNA: TGCGCCAGCAGCTTGGCTGAATTAACTGAAGCTTTCTTT. Translated, it gives CASSLAELTEAFF.

The chain employs TRBV15 and TRBJ1-1; D is unclear. This CDR3 has 13 residues. V was trimmed by 3 bases and J by 1 base, leaving 6 bases between them. From germline, CDR1 is LNHNV and CDR2 YYDKDF (reference sequence). CDR3 sequence: CATSRGANTEAFF. CDR3 nucleotide sequence: TGTGCCACCAGCAGGGGTGCGAACACTGAAGCTTTCTTT.

V and J are TRBV7-9 and TRBJ1-2; D is ambiguous. Germline V lookup: CDR1 SEHNR, CDR2 FQNEAQ (reference sequence). With 4 bases removed from V and 0 bases from J, the gap between germline ends came to 12 bases. The CDR3 sequence is 15 residues long. The CDR3 DNA is TGTGCCAGCAGCTCCCCAATCCTAACTAACTATGGCTACACCTTC. It yields the protein CASSSPILTNYGYTF.

The J gene is TRBJ1-1, the V gene TRBV11-1; D gene unclear. The germline V and J ends were trimmed by 5 bases and 4 bases, with 11 bases remaining between them. CDR1 is SGHAT and CDR2 is FQDESV in the germline V gene (reference sequence). The CDR3 totals 13 residues. The CDR3: CASSPGGITEAFF. In DNA form, the CDR3 reads TGTGCCAGCAGCCCGGGAGGGATCACTGAAGCTTTCTTT.

This clone turned up a few times. The chain uses TRBV5-1 and TRBJ2-2, with 9 bases aligning to TRBD1. Germline V gives CDR1 SGHRS, CDR2 YFSETQ. The CDR3 extends over 15 amino acids. The V gene end was trimmed by 4 bases and the J gene end by 6 bases; junction bases not matched to a gene: 7. The CDR3 here is CASSLVGQGSGELFF. The CDR3 bases are TGCGCCAGCAGCCTGGTGGGACAGGGATCCGGGGAGCTGTTTTTT.

This clone was recorded a few times. The chain couples TRBV5-1 to TRBJ1-1; TRBD1 aligns across 8 bases. The CDR3 is made up of 13 amino acids. Per the germline V gene, CDR1 is SGHRS and CDR2 is YFSETQ. Germline trimming cut 7 bases from V and 1 base from J; bases unmatched to any gene: 3. The CDR3 sequence is CASGQGANTEAFF. CDR3 sequence (DNA): TGCGCCAGCGGACAGGGAGCGAACACTGAAGCTTTCTTT.

J is TRBJ1-6 and V is TRBV7-8, with a weak D call TRBD1 (5 bases). Germline values: CDR1 SGHVS, CDR2 FQNEAQ. The CDR3 loop spans 17 amino acids. Trimming took 5 bases from V and 0 from J, leaving 14 bases between them. The CDR3 loop reads CASSQGVVLSYNSPLHF. In nucleotides, the CDR3 is TGTGCCAGCAGCCAAGGGGTCGTGCTCTCCTATAATTCACCCCTCCACTTT.

CDR3 bases: TGTGCCAGCAGCTCAGCGGGAGGGGGATGGAACACTGAAGCTTTCTTT. It is translated as CASSSAGGGWNTEAFF. This chain joins TRBV7-9 and TRBJ1-1; possibly TRBD1 for D (6 bases). V was trimmed by 4 bases and J by 1 base, leaving 16 bases between them. There are 16 residues in the CDR3. The V gene's germline CDR1 is SEHNR and CDR2 FQNEAQ (reference sequence). The variable domain in full, completed from reference TRBV7-9 and TRBJ1-1, reads DTGVSQNPRHKITKRGQNVTFRCDPISEHNRLYWYRQTLGQGPEFLTYFQNEAQLEKSRLLSDRFSAERPKGSFSTLEIQRTEQGDSAMYLCASSSAGGGWNTEAFFGQGTRLTVV.

The chain combines TRBV5-1 with TRBJ1-2; D possibly corresponds to TRBD1 (6 bases). The CDR3 is 14 residues long. The germline CDR1 and CDR2 sequences are SGHRS and YFSETQ. Deletions cut 0 bases from V and 2 bases from J, with 8 bases between. CDR3 nucleotide sequence: TGCGCCAGCAGCTTGGAGGGGGTCAACTATGGCTACACCTTC. Protein: CASSLEGVNYGYTF.

This clone appeared a single time. The J gene is TRBJ1-2, the V gene TRBV18, with TRBD1 matching over 7 bases. The length of the CDR3 is 15 residues. V dropped 3 bases and J dropped 4; count of bases not matched to a gene: 8. CDR1 is KGHSH and CDR2 is LQKENI in the germline V gene. The CDR3 DNA reads TGTGCCAGCTCACCGGACCGGGACAGCCTCTATGGCTACACCTTC. Translation: CASSPDRDSLYGYTF.

CDR3 DNA sequence: TGTGCCAGCAGCTTGGGAGTCTCAGGGGGCTTAGAAAAACTGTTTTTT. This codes for CASSLGVSGGLEKLFF. The V and J genes are TRBV5-6 and TRBJ1-4, with 8 bases identical to TRBD1. V trimming: 0 bases; J trimming: 8 bases; junction bases outside the gene matches: 9. Germline CDR1 SGHDT, CDR2 YYEEEE. The CDR3 runs 16 residues.

The V and J genes are TRBV5-1 and TRBJ1-6; a weak D match, TRBD1 (6 bases). CDR3 length equals 15 residues. V was shortened by 4 bases and J by 3 bases, with 11 bases between the two germline ends. CDR1 and CDR2 from the germline V gene are SGHRS and YFSETQ. As DNA, the CDR3 is TGCGCCAGCAGCACTAGGGGGAACTATAATTCACCCCTCCACTTT. Residues: CASSTRGNYNSPLHF.

The chain links TRBV2 to TRBJ2-1; D is undetermined. V was trimmed by 5 bases and J by 6 bases, leaving 17 bases between them. Germline assignment: CDR1 SNHLY and CDR2 FYNNEI. This CDR3 contains 15 residues. The CDR3 DNA reads TGTGCCAGCAGTCTTGACCCTTGGGAACGCAATGAGCAGTTCTTC. Protein: CASSLDPWERNEQFF.

This sequence joins TRBV7-9 and TRBJ2-5, with D tentatively TRBD2 (6 bases). CDR1 and CDR2 (germline): SEHNR, FQNEAQ (reference sequence). The CDR3 length is 16 residues. Trimming cost V 0 bases and J 1 base, with 12 bases left between them. CDR3 protein: CASSLAEGSGQETQYF. CDR3 nucleotides: TGTGCCAGCAGCTTAGCGGAGGGCTCGGGCCAAGAGACCCAGTACTTC.

The rearrangement joins TRBV5-1 to TRBJ1-1; no clear D gene. The CDR3 runs 14 residues. V was trimmed by 0 bases and J by 1 base, leaving 7 bases between them. Germline values: CDR1 SGHRS, CDR2 YFSETQ. The CDR3 region has the DNA TGCGCCAGCAGCTTGGAGGCGGGGAACACTGAAGCTTTCTTT. Protein sequence: CASSLEAGNTEAFF.

The chain links TRBV6-5 to TRBJ2-7; D may be TRBD2 (5 bases). This CDR3 region has 13 residues. Trimming removed 5 bases from V and 1 base from J, with 9 bases in between. Per the germline V gene, CDR1 is MNHEY and CDR2 is SVGAGI. The CDR3 bases are TGTGCCAGCAGTCCCCCGGGGTCCTACGAGCAGTACTTC. It is translated as CASSPPGSYEQYF.

The rearrangement links TRBV2 to TRBJ2-3, with D possibly TRBD2 on 5 matching bases. Germline V gives CDR1 SNHLY, CDR2 FYNNEI. This CDR3 comprises 11 residues. V was pared by 5 bases and J by 13 bases, with 13 bases between. CDR3 residues: CASSRISAEYF. The CDR3 nucleotides read TGTGCCAGCAGTAGGATTAGCGCGGAGTATTTT. The variable domain in full, completed from reference TRBV2 and TRBJ2-3, reads EPEVTQTPSHQVTQMGQEVILRCVPISNHLYFYWYRQILGQKVEFLVSFYNNEISEKSEIFDDQFSVERPDGSNFTLKIRSTKLEDSAMYFCASSRISAEYFGPGTRLTVL.

The chain couples TRBV7-3 to TRBJ1-4; maybe TRBD1 (5 bases). Trimming removed 2 bases at V and 5 bases at J, with 12 bases between. The CDR3 is 15 amino acids. Looked up from germline, CDR1 is SGHTA and CDR2 is FQGTGA. The CDR3 region is CASSLSGGENEKLFF. The CDR3 region has the DNA TGTGCCAGCAGCTTATCCGGGGGGGAAAATGAAAAACTGTTTTTT.

The V and J genes are TRBV7-9 and TRBJ1-4; 9 bases line up with TRBD1. This CDR3 is 16 amino acids long. The V gene end was trimmed by 1 base and the J gene end by 3 bases; junction bases not matched to a gene: 3. Per the germline V gene, CDR1 is SEHNR and CDR2 is FQNEAQ (reference sequence). The CDR3 reads CASSLDRGLANEKLFF. CDR3 DNA: TGTGCCAGCAGCTTAGACAGGGGGCTCGCTAATGAAAAACTGTTTTTT.

The rearrangement links TRBV6-5 to TRBJ1-2; D is unresolved. The CDR3 sequence is 12 residues long. The germline CDR1 and CDR2 sequences are MNHEY and SVGAGI. Trimming cost V 2 bases and J 4 bases, with 5 bases left between them. The CDR3 nucleotides are TGTGCCAGCAGTTACACGACCTATGGCTACACCTTC. Translated, it gives CASSYTTYGYTF.

The V gene is TRBV6-6, the J gene TRBJ1-1; 8 bases match TRBD1. V was pared by 5 bases and J by 1 base, with 9 bases of the junction left unmatched. The CDR3 runs 16 residues. The germline V gene encodes CDR1 MNHNY and CDR2 SVGAGI (reference sequence). The CDR3 DNA reads as TGTGCCAGCAGTGTATCTCCGGGACAGGAGAACACTGAAGCTTTCTTT. It codes for CASSVSPGQENTEAFF.

This clone was recorded only once. The chain is built from TRBV21-1 and TRBJ1-2; the table's D call of TRBD1 was not tested on the DNA. TRBV21-1 is a listed pseudogene. This CDR3 is built from 17 residues. The CDR3 bases are TGTGCCAGCAACAATAGGTGGGGGGACAGGGAAGTCTATGGCTACACCTTC. This encodes CASNNRWGDREVYGYTF.

V gene TRBV2 combines with J gene TRBJ2-7; D is perhaps TRBD1 (5 bases). Germline loops: CDR1 SNHLY, CDR2 FYNNEI. The CDR3 runs to 12 residues. Trimming left V 7 bases short and J 3 bases short, with 10 bases between. This CDR3 reads CASTTGFYEQYF. In nucleotides, the CDR3 is TGTGCCAGCACTACAGGTTTCTACGAGCAGTACTTC.

The V gene is TRBV7-6, the J gene TRBJ2-7; D not resolved. Germline-derived CDR1 and CDR2 are SGHVS and FNYEAQ. The CDR3 is 11 amino acids. V lost 6 bases and J lost 6, with 9 bases in between. The DNA of the CDR3 is TGTGCCAGCAGTCTAGGCGCCGAGCAGTACTTC. It is translated as CASSLGAEQYF.

This clone was seen only a few times. Other DNA sequences of this sample code for an identical CDR3. This chain uses TRBV7-9 with TRBJ2-3, with no clear D. V was clipped by 2 bases and J by 1 base, with 4 bases between them. This CDR3 has 13 residues. CDR1 and CDR2 (germline): SEHNR, FQNEAQ (reference sequence). CDR3 nucleotide sequence: TGTGCCAGCAGCTTATCCGGCACAGATACGCAGTATTTT. Translated, it gives CASSLSGTDTQYF.

This sequence joins TRBV7-8 and TRBJ2-3; no firm D call. Germline CDR1 is SGHVS and CDR2 is FQNEAQ. The CDR3 consists of 15 residues. V lost 0 bases to trimming and J lost 0 bases, with 7 bases between them. The CDR3 bases are TGTGCCAGCAGCTTAGCTGTCCTTAGCACAGATACGCAGTATTTT. Its protein is CASSLAVLSTDTQYF.

This chain connects TRBV5-1 to TRBJ1-2, with 8 positions matching TRBD1. V lost 4 bases and J lost 4; bases outside the gene matches: 6. CDR3 size: 14 residues. Per the germline V gene, CDR1 is SGHRS and CDR2 is YFSETQ. In nucleotides, the CDR3 is TGCGCCAGCAGCATAGGACAGGGAAGCTATGGCTACACCTTC. Amino acid sequence: CASSIGQGSYGYTF.

The V call is TRBV5-1, the J call TRBJ2-1; perhaps TRBD2 as D (5 bases). This CDR3 is 15 amino acids long. V gave up 2 bases and J gave up 6 bases, with 15 bases separating them. Germline values: CDR1 SGHRS, CDR2 YFSETQ. DNA of the CDR3: TGCGCCAGCAGCTTCTGGGGAGACTCGAGCAATGAGCAGTTCTTC. Protein: CASSFWGDSSNEQFF.